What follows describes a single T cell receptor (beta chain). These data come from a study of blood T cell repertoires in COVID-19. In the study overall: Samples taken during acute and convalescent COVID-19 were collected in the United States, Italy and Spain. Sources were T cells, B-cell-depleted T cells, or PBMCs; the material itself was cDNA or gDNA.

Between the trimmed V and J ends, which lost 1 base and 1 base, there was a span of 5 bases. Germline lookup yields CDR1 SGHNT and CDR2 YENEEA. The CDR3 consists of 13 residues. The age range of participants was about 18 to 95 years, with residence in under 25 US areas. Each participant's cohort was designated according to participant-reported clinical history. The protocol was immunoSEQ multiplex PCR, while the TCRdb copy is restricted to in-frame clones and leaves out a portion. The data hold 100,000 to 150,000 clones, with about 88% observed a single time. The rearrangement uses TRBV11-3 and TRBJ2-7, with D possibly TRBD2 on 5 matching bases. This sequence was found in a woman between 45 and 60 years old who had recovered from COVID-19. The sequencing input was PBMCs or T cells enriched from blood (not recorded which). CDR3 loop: CASSLAGSYEQYF. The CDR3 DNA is TGTGCCAGCAGCTTAGCGGGGTCCTACGAGCAGTACTTC.